One sample yielded the 21 T cell receptor beta chains listed below, sequenced in a study of CD8+ T cells in alopecia areata. RNA, once extracted, was reverse transcribed into cDNA for use as the sequencing template. Sequencing was performed with immunoSEQ multiplex PCR; in TCRdb, only in-frame clones are kept and a portion is missing. The table lists about 200,000 clones, approximately 61% of them singletons. The starting material was CD4+ T cells sorted from blood, obtained at week 0. Source of these receptors: a human donor with alopecia areata.

This clone was recorded at least ten times. The V gene is TRBV19, the J gene TRBJ1-5, with a possible D match to TRBD1 (6 bases). V shed 7 bases and J shed 4 bases, with 20 bases lying between them. Germline V gives CDR1 LNHDA, CDR2 SQIVND (reference sequence). The CDR3 is 16 residues long. In DNA, the CDR3 is TGTGCCAGTACGAGAGGAGGGGGGCGGGTGAATCAGCCCCAGCATTTT. Translating it yields CASTRGGGRVNQPQHF.

The chain is built from TRBV11-2 and TRBJ1-6, with TRBD1 identical over 7 bases. Germline V lookup: CDR1 SGHAT, CDR2 FQNNGV. Trimming removed 4 bases from V and 6 bases from J; junction bases left unmatched: 9. This CDR3 region has 16 residues. The CDR3 is CASSSREGAVNSPLHF. The CDR3 DNA is TGTGCCAGCAGCTCTAGGGAGGGGGCGGTTAATTCACCCCTCCACTTT. Combining the CDR3 with reference TRBV11-2 and TRBJ1-6 gives the whole variable domain EAGVAQSPRYKIIEKRQSVAFWCNPISGHATLYWYQQILGQGPKLLIQFQNNGVVDDSQLPKDRFSAERLKGVDSTLKIQPAKLEDSAVYLCASSSREGAVNSPLHFGNGTRLTVT.

There are a few counts of this clone. The V and J genes are TRBV6-5 and TRBJ2-5, with TRBD2 matching 13 bases. CDR3 length: 14 amino acids. V lost 5 bases and J lost 7; bases outside the gene matches: 4. Germline-derived CDR1 and CDR2 are MNHEY and SVGAGI. CDR3 sequence reads: CASSGLAGEVTQYF. The CDR3 coding sequence is TGTGCCAGCAGTGGACTAGCGGGAGAAGTGACCCAGTACTTC.

The chain has TRBV5-1 and TRBJ1-5; 9 nucleotides line up with TRBD1. Germline CDR1 and CDR2: SGHRS and YFSETQ. The length of the CDR3 is 16 residues. The V gene end was trimmed by 4 bases and the J gene end by 6 bases; junction bases not matched to a gene: 11. In DNA, the CDR3 is TGCGCCAGCAGCGCCCTACACAGGGGGCAAGGTCAGCCCCAGCATTTT. Its protein product is CASSALHRGQGQPQHF.

This chain uses TRBV5-1 with TRBJ2-3, with D perhaps given as TRBD1 or TRBD2 (5 bases each). This CDR3 contains 15 residues. The germline CDR1 and CDR2 sequences are SGHRS and YFSETQ. Trimming pared 7 bases from V and 0 bases from J, leaving 15 bases between. Written as DNA, the CDR3 is TGCGCCAGCTTCCAGGGCCGGGGTAGCACAGATACGCAGTATTTT. It specifies CASFQGRGSTDTQYF.

This rearrangement joins TRBV29-1 to TRBJ2-7, with 11 bases that match TRBD1. V trimming: 5 bases; J trimming: 2 bases; junction bases outside the gene matches: 8. The germline gives CDR1 SQVTM, CDR2 ANQGSEA. The CDR3 has 15 residues. CDR3 sequence: CSVLTGTGGTYEQYF. The CDR3 DNA sequence: TGCAGCGTTTTAACCGGGACAGGGGGGACCTACGAGCAGTACTTC.

V usage is TRBV7-2 and J usage is TRBJ1-3, with TRBD1 as a possible D gene (6 bases). Trimming took 0 bases from V and 6 from J, leaving 12 bases between them. Germline V gene sequence: CDR1 SGHTA, CDR2 FQGNSA. The CDR3 loop spans 15 amino acids. CDR3 bases: TGTGCCAGCAGCTTAGCGCGGGCAGGGGAAAACACCATATATTTT. Translated: CASSLARAGENTIYF. The full variable domain, its missing parts supplied by reference TRBV7-2 and TRBJ1-3, is GAGVSQSPSNKVTEKGKDVELRCDPISGHTALYWYRQSLGQGLEFLIYFQGNSAPDKSGLPSDRFSAERTGGSVSTLTIQRTQQEDSAVYLCASSLARAGENTIYFGEGSWLTVV.

This chain links TRBV6-5 with TRBJ1-6; D unclear. The CDR3 length is 14 residues. Germline CDR1 and CDR2: MNHEY and SVGAGI. Trimming removed 7 bases at V and 2 bases at J, with 9 bases between. In DNA form, the CDR3 reads TGTGCCAGCAAGATAACAGCCTATAATTCACCCCTCCACTTT. Protein sequence: CASKITAYNSPLHF.

The gene calls are TRBV15 and TRBJ2-3; the match to TRBD2 covers 8 bases. The CDR3 extends over 15 amino acids. The ends lost 3 bases at V and 4 bases at J; junction bases unmatched: 6. Looked up from germline, CDR1 is LNHNV and CDR2 is YYDKDF (reference sequence). This chain's CDR3 is CATSSSGNRADTQYF. CDR3 bases: TGTGCCACCAGCAGTAGCGGGAACCGCGCAGATACGCAGTATTTT.

This clone came up a few times. V usage is TRBV4-2 and J usage is TRBJ2-1, with D maybe TRBD2 (6 bases). Trimming stripped 0 bases from V and 1 base from J, with 13 bases between. Per germline, CDR1 LGHNA and CDR2 YNFKEQ. The CDR3 runs 17 residues. The chain's CDR3 is CASSQEFTGASYNEQFF. The CDR3 DNA reads TGTGCCAGCAGCCAAGAGTTCACGGGAGCGTCCTACAATGAGCAGTTCTTC.

The V gene is TRBV7-9, the J gene TRBJ1-1; weak D call: TRBD1 (5 bases). V lost 3 bases to trimming and J lost 10 bases, with 15 bases between them. CDR1 is SEHNR, CDR2 FQNEAQ, per germline (reference sequence). CDR3 length: 13 residues. This CDR3 reads CASSFSDSRSAFF. Written as DNA, the CDR3 is TGTGCCAGCAGCTTCTCTGACAGCCGGTCAGCTTTCTTT.

This chain uses TRBV29-1 with TRBJ1-2; D is unresolved. CDR3 length: 13 amino acids. Germline V gives CDR1 SQVTM, CDR2 ANQGSEA. The V and J ends lost 4 bases and 2 bases respectively, with 11 bases between them. CDR3: CSVVTQFNYGYTF. CDR3 DNA sequence: TGCAGCGTTGTAACACAGTTCAACTATGGCTACACCTTC.

The gene calls are TRBV30 and TRBJ2-7; D not resolved. The CDR3 is 15 amino acids. Trimming removed 3 bases at V and 0 bases at J, with 15 bases between. Germline V gene sequence: CDR1 GTSNPN, CDR2 SVGIG (reference sequence). The CDR3 region is CAWSASAAGSYEQYF. CDR3 nucleotides: TGTGCCTGGAGCGCTTCGGCTGCCGGCTCCTACGAGCAGTACTTC.

About this clone itself: Within the sample, other DNA sequences also encode this same CDR3. The chain combines TRBV30 with TRBJ2-1; no definite D call. CDR3 length: 11 residues. Trimming left V 0 bases short and J 4 bases short, with 1 base between. Looked up from germline, CDR1 is GTSNPN and CDR2 is SVGIG (reference sequence). CDR3 sequence reads: CAWSVYNEQFF. CDR3 DNA sequence: TGTGCCTGGAGTGTGTACAATGAGCAGTTCTTC.

This chain uses TRBV6-5 with TRBJ1-1, with 7 bases aligning to TRBD1. CDR3 length: 13 residues. The J segment lost 4 bases and the V segment lost 7 bases, leaving 6 bases of the junction unmatched. The germline CDR1 and CDR2 sequences are MNHEY and SVGAGI. The CDR3 DNA sequence: TGTGCCAGCACCCGACAGGGCTTCACTGAAGCTTTCTTT. It specifies CASTRQGFTEAFF.

In this sample, this clone turned up a few times. Other nucleotide sequences in the sample specify the same CDR3. This chain uses TRBV29-1 with TRBJ1-1; D may be TRBD1 (5 bases). V was clipped by 4 bases and J by 0 bases, with 9 bases between them. Germline values: CDR1 SQVTM, CDR2 ANQGSEA. The CDR3 loop spans 13 amino acids. The CDR3 DNA sequence: TGCAGCGTTGGGGGACGGCTGAACACTGAAGCTTTCTTT. Its translation: CSVGGRLNTEAFF.

The chain uses TRBV29-1 and TRBJ1-2, with a tentative D call TRBD1 (5 bases). Germline lookup yields CDR1 SQVTM and CDR2 ANQGSEA. The V end lost 7 bases, the J end lost 7 bases, and 16 bases lay between the germline ends. The CDR3 is 12 amino acids. The CDR3 here is CSAVAWDPGYTF. The DNA for the CDR3 is TGCAGCGCCGTAGCGTGGGACCCTGGCTACACCTTC.

This clone came up a few times. This chain connects TRBV29-1 to TRBJ2-1, with 7 bases matching TRBD2. Trimming removed 6 bases from V and 15 bases from J; junction bases left unmatched: 20. This CDR3 is built from 14 residues. CDR1 is SQVTM, CDR2 ANQGSEA, per germline. This chain's CDR3 is CSVRGEGTGRVSFF. The CDR3 coding sequence is TGCAGCGTCCGAGGGGAGGGGACCGGGCGGGTTTCGTTCTTC.

This clone was picked up one time. This sequence joins TRBV4-2 and TRBJ2-1; D might be TRBD1 or TRBD2, each matching 6 bases. Trimming cost V 3 bases and J 13 bases, with 16 bases left between them. Germline values: CDR1 LGHNA, CDR2 YNFKEQ. The CDR3 consists of 13 residues. The CDR3 DNA sequence: TGTGCCAGCAGCCAGGCCGGGGGCTCGAACCAGTTCTTC. Translation gives CASSQAGGSNQFF.

V usage is TRBV15 and J usage is TRBJ1-2; D is perhaps TRBD1 (5 bases). The V gene's germline CDR1 is LNHNV and CDR2 YYDKDF (reference sequence). V lost 0 bases and J 8 bases, leaving 22 bases between the germline ends. This CDR3 contains 17 residues. CDR3 sequence reads: CATSRDRGGPSPGGYTF. CDR3 sequence (DNA): TGTGCCACCAGCAGAGATCGGGGCGGACCTTCTCCTGGGGGCTACACCTTC.

The V and J genes are TRBV11-2 and TRBJ2-2; D ambiguous. The CDR3 has 15 residues. Trimming shortened V by 1 base and J by 0 bases, and 6 bases separated the two germline ends. Germline loops: CDR1 SGHAT, CDR2 FQNNGV. Written as DNA, the CDR3 is TGTGCCAGCAGCTTAGGTCTTACGAACACCGGGGAGCTGTTTTTT. Translated, it gives CASSLGLTNTGELFF.